These 19 T cell receptor beta chains originate from one sample sequenced in a study of neurological immune-mediated disorders. TCRdb passed the 5' RACE reads through MiXCR, listing each CDR3 protein once. The sample has some 50,000 distinct CDR3 sequences; more than 20% are singletons. Sequencing was done on a sample of PBMCs. Receptors were obtained from a woman in her sixties or seventies in good health.

This clonotype was counted many times. This chain connects TRBV29-1 to TRBJ2-1; D ambiguous. CDR1 SQVTM and CDR2 ANQGSEA come from the germline V gene. Trimming took 5 bases from V and 0 from J, leaving 5 bases between them. The CDR3 sequence is 12 residues long. CDR3 bases: TGCAGCGTTTATGGCTCCTACAATGAGCAGTTCTTC. It specifies CSVYGSYNEQFF.

Many counts were recorded for this clonotype. The V call is TRBV5-1, the J call TRBJ2-3; D possibly matches TRBD1 or TRBD2 (6 bases each). This CDR3 contains 17 residues. In germline, CDR1 is SGHRS, CDR2 YFSETQ. V was shortened by 1 base and J by 6 bases, with 21 bases between the two germline ends. CDR3 sequence (DNA): TGCGCCAGCAGCTTGCGAGGGCGGGGCCCAACAGGGGATACGCAGTATTTT. Translating gives CASSLRGRGPTGDTQYF. Full variable domain (rest looked up from reference TRBV5-1 and TRBJ2-3): KAGVTQTPRYLIKTRGQQVTLSCSPISGHRSVSWYQQTPGQGLQFLFEYFSETQRNKGNFPGRFSGRQFSNSRSEMNVSTLELGDSALYLCASSLRGRGPTGDTQYFGPGTRLTVL.

The CDR3 DNA is TGCAGTGCTAGATGGGTTAGCGGTGCGGGCACAGATACGCAGTATTTT. Protein: CSARWVSGAGTDTQYF. The chain links TRBV20-1 to TRBJ2-3; maybe TRBD2 (6 bases). There are 16 residues in the CDR3. The germline V gene encodes CDR1 DFQATT and CDR2 SNEGSKA (reference sequence). V lost 2 bases and J 1 base, leaving 16 bases between the germline ends.

The chain has TRBV6-5 and TRBJ1-1; D is unresolved. Germline V gives CDR1 MNHEY, CDR2 SVGAGI. The CDR3 runs to 13 residues. V dropped 6 bases and J dropped 1 base, with 9 bases sitting between them. This CDR3 reads CASSSNTNTEAFF. CDR3 nucleotides: TGTGCCAGCAGCTCAAATACGAACACTGAAGCTTTCTTT.

This clonotype was found a few times. The rearrangement uses TRBV5-6 and TRBJ1-1; D remains ambiguous. The CDR3 extends over 12 amino acids. Germline-derived CDR1 and CDR2 are SGHDT and YYEEEE. V lost 1 base and J lost 9, with 10 bases in between. The CDR3 is CASSLIGVKAFF. CDR3 coding DNA: TGTGCCAGCAGCTTGATCGGTGTGAAAGCTTTCTTT.

Many counts were recorded for this clonotype. The V call is TRBV12-3 or TRBV12-4, the J call TRBJ1-6, with 8 nucleotides matching TRBD1. Germline trimming cut 6 bases from V and 2 bases from J; bases unmatched to any gene: 6. CDR3 length: 16 amino acids. CDR3 DNA: TGTGCCAGCAGGGTACAGGGGGGACCCTATAATTCACCCCTCCACTTT. Amino acids: CASRVQGGPYNSPLHF.

This clonotype is deemed medium-sized. V gene TRBV5-1 combines with J gene TRBJ2-5; a possible D gene is TRBD2 (6 bases). CDR3 length: 15 amino acids. The V and J ends lost 5 bases and 1 base respectively, with 15 bases between them. From germline, CDR1 is SGHRS and CDR2 YFSETQ. The CDR3 DNA reads as TGCGCCAGCAGTTTGATTCTGGGGGGCCAAGAGACCCAGTACTTC. It specifies CASSLILGGQETQYF.

This sequence joins TRBV20-1 and TRBJ2-6; TRBD1 matches 8 bases. Germline V gene data show CDR1 as DFQATT and CDR2 as SNEGSKA (reference sequence). V gave up 5 bases and J gave up 1 base; unmatched junction bases: 10. This CDR3 region has 17 residues. The CDR3 sequence: CSAVDRGAWSGANVLTF. CDR3 DNA sequence: TGCAGTGCTGTAGACAGGGGCGCCTGGTCTGGGGCCAACGTCCTGACTTTC.

In this sample, this clonotype turned up many times. V is TRBV5-1 and J is TRBJ2-7; maybe TRBD1 (5 bases). The V end lost 3 bases, the J end lost 4 bases, and 8 bases lay between the germline ends. The germline gives CDR1 SGHRS, CDR2 YFSETQ. The CDR3 length is 12 residues. CDR3 amino acids: CASSSQGYEQYF. The CDR3 nucleotides read TGCGCCAGCAGCTCCCAGGGTTACGAGCAGTACTTC. Filled out from reference TRBV5-1 and TRBJ2-7, the complete variable domain reads KAGVTQTPRYLIKTRGQQVTLSCSPISGHRSVSWYQQTPGQGLQFLFEYFSETQRNKGNFPGRFSGRQFSNSRSEMNVSTLELGDSALYLCASSSQGYEQYFGPGTRLTVT.

This clonotype has a count of ten or more. This chain connects TRBV7-9 to TRBJ1-4, with D uncertain. Germline lookup yields CDR1 SEHNR and CDR2 FQNEAQ (reference sequence). V was trimmed by 5 bases and J by 8 bases, leaving 9 bases between them. The CDR3 runs 12 residues. CDR3 in amino acids: CASSPVREKLFF. The CDR3 DNA follows: TGTGCCAGCAGCCCCGTCAGAGAAAAACTGTTTTTT.

This clonotype was seen many times. CDR3: CASSLADGMNTEAFF. The DNA for the CDR3 is TGCGCCAGCAGCTTGGCGGACGGGATGAACACTGAAGCTTTCTTT. The chain couples TRBV5-1 to TRBJ1-1; D remains ambiguous. The CDR3 consists of 15 residues. Trimming removed 0 bases from V and 0 bases from J, with 9 bases in between. Germline V gene sequence: CDR1 SGHRS, CDR2 YFSETQ.

This clonotype was detected many times. V usage is TRBV10-2 and J usage is TRBJ2-7, with D uncertain. The germline V and J ends were trimmed by 3 bases and 2 bases, with 5 bases remaining between them. Germline V gives CDR1 WSHSY, CDR2 SAAADI. This CDR3 is 12 amino acids long. CDR3 in amino acids: CASSESTYEQYF. The DNA for the CDR3 is TGCGCCAGCAGTGAATCTACCTACGAGCAGTACTTC.

V gene TRBV7-2 combines with J gene TRBJ2-1, with a tentative D call TRBD1 (6 bases). This CDR3 has 16 residues. The ends were cut back, 4 bases at V and 2 bases at J, with 15 bases in the middle. In germline, CDR1 is SGHTA, CDR2 FQGNSA. The DNA for the CDR3 is TGTGCCAGCAGCTCTCGGGGCAGGGGCGCCTACAATGAGCAGTTCTTC. Its translation: CASSSRGRGAYNEQFF.

This clonotype came up many times. The chain is built from TRBV5-1 and TRBJ2-7, with D unresolved. V was shortened by 7 bases and J by 3 bases, with 11 bases between the two germline ends. Germline lookup yields CDR1 SGHRS and CDR2 YFSETQ. CDR3 length: 12 amino acids. CDR3 coding DNA: TGCGCCAGCGGACGGCGTGGCTACGAGCAGTACTTC. Translating it yields CASGRRGYEQYF.

This clonotype was picked up many times. In nucleotides, the CDR3 is TGTGCCAGCAGTGGACGTCAGGGGGCATCGAACACCGGGGAGCTGTTTTTT. Its translation: CASSGRQGASNTGELFF. V gene TRBV2 combines with J gene TRBJ2-2, with 8 bases that match TRBD1. This CDR3 has 17 amino acids. Germline trimming cut 4 bases from V and 0 bases from J; bases unmatched to any gene: 7. Looked up from germline, CDR1 is SNHLY and CDR2 is FYNNEI.

This clonotype came up many times. The germline gene is not matched at one end of the junction; a read error may be the cause. The rearrangement links TRBV28 to TRBJ2-7; no definite D call. The CDR3 runs 12 residues. CDR1 is MDHEN and CDR2 is SYDVKM in the germline V gene. This CDR3 is CASGWGTYEQHF. CDR3 DNA sequence: TGTGCCAGCGGGTGGGGTACCTACGAGCAGCACTTC. The variable domain in full, completed from reference TRBV28 and TRBJ2-7, reads DVKVTQSSRYLVKRTGEKVFLECVQDMDHENMFWYRQDPGLGLRLIYFSYDVKMKEKGDIPEGYSVSREKKERFSLILESASTNQTSMYLCASGWGTYEQHFGPGTRLTVT.

This clonotype was seen ten or more times. The chain has TRBV5-1 and TRBJ2-5; D not certain. The CDR3 runs to 13 residues. Trimming cost V 4 bases and J 1 base, with 8 bases left between them. CDR1 SGHRS and CDR2 YFSETQ come from the germline V gene. The CDR3: CASSLRSQETQYF. Here the CDR3 DNA reads TGCGCCAGCAGCCTCCGGTCCCAAGAGACCCAGTACTTC.

The chain joins TRBV10-3 to TRBJ2-1; 13 bases fit TRBD2. The V gene's germline CDR1 is ENHRY and CDR2 SYGVKD. V lost 6 bases to trimming and J lost 5 bases; unmatched junction nucleotides: 1. The CDR3 is made up of 14 amino acids. Here the CDR3 reads CAISGTSGNNEQFF. For the CDR3, the DNA is TGTGCCATCAGCGGGACTAGCGGGAACAATGAGCAGTTCTTC.

In this sample, this clonotype turned up once. The chain employs TRBV25-1 and TRBJ1-3; D may be TRBD1 (5 bases). With 2 bases removed from V and 0 bases from J, the gap between germline ends came to 14 bases. The CDR3 consists of 17 residues. From germline, CDR1 is MGHDK and CDR2 SYGVNS. The CDR3, as DNA: TGTGCCAGCAGTGAAGGGGGAGGGTTTCGCTCTGGAAACACCATATATTTT. Translating gives CASSEGGGFRSGNTIYF. Drawing the rest from reference TRBV25-1 and TRBJ1-3, the complete variable domain is EADIYQTPRYLVIGTGKKITLECSQTMGHDKMYWYQQDPGMELHLIHYSYGVNSTEKGDLSSESTVSRIRTEHFPLTLESARPSHTSQYLCASSEGGGFRSGNTIYFGEGSWLTVV.